One T cell receptor beta chain is described in this entry. The CDR3 is made up of 13 amino acids. Germline CDR1 and CDR2: SGHRS and YFSETQ. V lost 4 bases and J 8 bases, leaving 12 bases between the germline ends. In the authors' methods: By means of reference gene primer amplification, nucleated cell counts were estimated. This table comes from immunoSEQ multiplex PCR, and its TCRdb copy is limited to in-frame clones, with some not included. V, J and clone size are taken as reported in that table, and D and trimming were inferred from the DNA itself. Of about 190,000 clones listed, 88% are singletons. The data belong to a study of blood T cell repertoires in COVID-19. About the study: Italy, Spain and the United States were the sources of the convalescent and acute COVID-19 samples. PBMCs, B-cell-depleted T cells, or T cells provided the cDNA or gDNA that made up the material.

Material for sequencing was peripheral blood. The clonotype originates from a man aged 18 to 30 with active or convalescent COVID-19. The rearrangement joins TRBV5-1 to TRBJ1-4; D is possibly TRBD1 (5 bases). The CDR3 protein is CASSNDDSEKLFF. CDR3 nucleotide sequence: TGCGCCAGCAGCAATGACGACAGCGAAAAACTGTTTTTT.